These T cell receptor beta chains were read from a single sample in a study of shared clonotypes between healthy human individuals. Profiled with immunoSEQ multiplex PCR; TCRdb holds only in-frame clones, not every one. Altogether 2 million to 2.5 million clones are present, under 95% being singletons, with the ten largest covering approximately 0.35%. What was sequenced was naive CD4+ T cells from PBMCs. These receptors originate from a man aged 18 to 30 in good health. Some clones in this sample may be carry-over from other donors' samples. CDR3s include the opening cysteine and the closing phenylalanine or tryptophan. The D gene is left open where the match is weak. The size entry is marked missing in some rows and otherwise reads once, few, many or a size class.

cdr3_nt | cdr3_aa | d_call | j_call | cdr3_length | v_call | clone_size
TGCGCCAGCAGCCTGGACCCCCAATCGGATACGCAGTATTTT | CASSLDPQSDTQYF | NA | TRBJ2-3 | 14 | TRBV5-1 | NA
TGTGCCAGCAGCCCCAGACTAGGTTCTGGGAACTACAATGAGCAGTTCTTC | CASSPRLGSGNYNEQFF | NA | TRBJ2-1 | 17 | TRBV7-3 | NA
TGTGCCAGCAGTTTAACCAGCGGGAGTGCCTCCACAGATACGCAGTATTTT | CASSLTSGSASTDTQYF | TRBD2 | TRBJ2-3 | 17 | TRBV28 | NA
TGTGCCAGCAGCCCCCGGGCAGCCGATAATGAGCAGTTCTTC | CASSPRAADNEQFF | NA | TRBJ2-1 | 14 | TRBV9 | NA
TGTGCCAGCAGGTTTAACTCTGGAAACACCATATATTTT | CASRFNSGNTIYF | NA | TRBJ1-3 | 13 | TRBV2 | NA
TGCGCCAGCAGCTCACAGGGTACTGGGACCGGGGAGCTGTTTTTT | CASSSQGTGTGELFF | NA | TRBJ2-2 | 15 | TRBV5-1 | NA
TGCGCCAGCAGACCAGGGTCTAGCACAGATACGCAGTATTTT | CASRPGSSTDTQYF | NA | TRBJ2-3 | 14 | TRBV5-1 | NA
TGTGCCAGTAGCGCACTGGACACCTCCTACAATGAGCAGTTCTTC | CASSALDTSYNEQFF | NA | TRBJ2-1 | 15 | TRBV6-6 | NA
TGTGCCAGCAGCTTAGCCGGCAGGGGAGAGACCCAGTACTTC | CASSLAGRGETQYF | NA | TRBJ2-5 | 14 | TRBV7-2 | NA
TGTGCCAGCAGTTTATTGGGTCCGGACACTGAAGCTTTCTTT | CASSLLGPDTEAFF | NA | TRBJ1-1 | 14 | TRBV27 | once
TGTGCCAGCAGAACCGGACAGAGCTCCTATAATTCACCCCTCCACTTT | CASRTGQSSYNSPLHF | NA | TRBJ1-6 | 16 | TRBV7-2 | once
TGTGCCAGCTCAGGGACTAGCAGGAATGAGCAGTTCTTC | CASSGTSRNEQFF | TRBD2 | TRBJ2-1 | 13 | TRBV18 | NA
TGTGCCAGCAGCTCCTCCCGACTGGCGTTCTACAATGAGCAGTTCTTC | CASSSSRLAFYNEQFF | NA | TRBJ2-1 | 16 | TRBV7-9 | NA
TGTGCCAGCAGTTCTCATCGGGACCTCGGGGGTGGTGAGCAGTTCTTC | CASSSHRDLGGGEQFF | NA | TRBJ2-1 | 16 | TRBV27 | NA
TGTGCCAGCAGCTTGGACAGGGCTTCTCAGCCCCAGCATTTT | CASSLDRASQPQHF | NA | TRBJ1-5 | 14 | TRBV5-4 | NA
TGTGCCAGCAGCGCGAAACAAGGAGATACGCAGTATTTT | CASSAKQGDTQYF | NA | TRBJ2-3 | 13 | TRBV9 | NA